This TCR beta chain emerged from a study of glioma-infiltrating T cells. Amplification of TCR alpha and beta CDR3 regions from RNA used iRepertoire nested multiplex PCR. Input was 100-400 ng of tissue mRNA or PBMC total RNA. TCRdb re-derived calls from the multiplex PCR reads in MiXCR, one entry per CDR3 protein. The table lists approximately 110,000 distinct CDR3 sequences, roughly 24% of them singletons. V was clipped by 5 bases and J by 10 bases; unmatched bases: 8. Germline V gives CDR1 SGHNT, CDR2 YYREEE (reference sequence). The CDR3 extends over 14 amino acids. General study results and limits: Only very few CDR3 sequences appeared in both tissue and blood. Tissue-blood divergence was below expectation in non-neoplastic patients, above in gliomas.

A remark on this clonotype: Its antigen is unknown. A much larger clone sits a single nucleotide away, making a read error possible.

J is TRBJ1-6 and V is TRBV5-4, with TRBD1 matching 8 bases. Specimen: glioma tissue, nonneoplastic brain tissue, or PBMCs (not recorded which). This TCR came from a human donor with low-grade glioma or glioblastoma, undergoing nonglioma brain surgery, or in good health (not recorded which). The CDR3 sequence is CASRRESGGSPLHF. The CDR3 DNA reads TGTGCCAGCAGACGAGAGTCAGGGGGCTCACCCCTCCACTTT. Drawing the rest from reference TRBV5-4 and TRBJ1-6, the complete variable domain is ETGVTQSPTHLIKTRGQQVTLRCSSQSGHNTVSWYQQALGQGPQFIFQYYREEENGRGNFPPRFSGLQFPNYSSELNVNALELDDSALYLCASRRESGGSPLHFGNGTRLTVT.